These T cell receptor beta chains were read from a single sample in a study of T cell responses to AZD1222 COVID-19 vaccine. The method was immunoSEQ multiplex PCR; TCRdb's version includes in-frame clones alone and lacks a portion of them. The data hold some 120,000 clones, with approximately 83% observed a single time. The starting material was peripheral blood, obtained on day 0 of AZD1222 vaccination. Receptors were obtained from an adult in good health. The CDR3 runs from the conserved cysteine through the conserved F or W. The D gene is left open where the match is weak. Part of the rows lack a size; the others show once, few, many or a class for expanded clones.

>TRBV7-2|-|-|14|TRBJ2-7
CASSLAAGNYEQYF
TGTGCCAGCAGCTTAGCGGCCGGGAATTACGAGCAGTACTTC
>TRBV6-5|-|TRBD2|15|TRBJ2-2
CASRHPGLLTGELFF
TGTGCCAGCAGACACCCGGGACTACTAACCGGGGAGCTGTTTTTT
>TRBV6-5|-|TRBD1|15|TRBJ1-2
CASSPRQGASYGYTF
TGTGCCAGCAGTCCTCGACAGGGGGCGAGCTATGGCTACACCTTC
>TRBV30|many|-|14|TRBJ2-2
CAWRRGITAGELFF
TGTGCCTGGAGACGGGGCATCACGGCCGGGGAGCTGTTTTTT
>TRBV7-3|-|-|13|TRBJ1-5
CASSFTRNQPQHF
TGTGCCAGCAGCTTTACTCGGAATCAGCCCCAGCATTTT
>TRBV5-4|-|-|14|TRBJ2-1
CASSRTVVYNEQFF
TGTGCCAGCAGCCGGACGGTGGTCTACAATGAGCAGTTCTTC
>TRBV23-1|-|-|19|TRBJ2-7
CASSQLGRTWGFYSYEQYF
TGCGCCAGCAGTCAATTGGGCCGGACGTGGGGTTTCTACTCCTACGAGCAGTACTTC
>TRBV9|-|-|19|TRBJ1-6
CASSVEGWGRSSYNSPLHF
TGTGCCAGCAGCGTAGAGGGTTGGGGCAGGAGCTCCTATAATTCACCCCTCCACTTT
>TRBV2|-|-|16|TRBJ1-2
CASTLRPGSSVGGYTF
TGTGCCAGCACCCTACGCCCAGGATCCTCTGTTGGTGGCTACACCTTC
>TRBV12-3/TRBV12-4|-|-|13|TRBJ2-3
CASSTGRKDTQYF
TGTGCCAGCAGTACCGGTCGCAAAGATACGCAGTATTTT
>TRBV6-4|-|-|15|TRBJ2-7
CASRKQGRVGYEQYF
TGTGCCAGCAGAAAACAGGGAAGAGTAGGCTACGAGCAGTACTTC
>TRBV2|-|TRBD2|13|TRBJ2-7
CASGRRGGNEQYF
TGTGCCAGCGGCCGCCGGGGAGGGAACGAGCAGTACTTC
>TRBV24-1|-|-|21|TRBJ1-6
CATRIRGVGTRTSSYNSPLHF
TGTGCCACCAGGATCCGGGGGGTGGGGACCAGAACTAGCTCCTATAATTCACCCCTCCACTTT
>TRBV5-1|-|TRBD1|15|TRBJ2-5
CASSATGGWGETQYF
TGCGCCAGCAGCGCGACAGGGGGCTGGGGGGAGACCCAGTACTTC
>TRBV5-4|few|-|15|TRBJ2-2
CASSFSGTGTGELFF
TGTGCCAGCAGCTTCTCCGGGACCGGGACCGGGGAGCTGTTTTTT
>TRBV9|-|TRBD1|17|TRBJ1-5
CASSSGPPGQGYQPQHF
TGTGCCAGCAGCTCAGGCCCCCCGGGACAGGGGTATCAGCCCCAGCATTTT
>TRBV7-2|-|-|12|TRBJ1-2
CASSLGEAGYTF
TGTGCCAGCAGCTTAGGGGAGGCTGGCTACACCTTC